This T cell receptor beta chain was identified in a study of blood T cells in healthy people across ages. On this clonotype itself: The antigen is not known. At one of its ends the junction is not consistent with the germline gene, which may arise from a read error.

Study observations and caveats: TCR beta diversity, measured per million T cells, fell in a roughly linear way with age. When set beside aged donors, long-lived donors presented more naive CD4+ cells and higher diversity.

The germline V gene has CDR1 SEHNR and CDR2 FQNEAQ (reference sequence). The CDR3 covers 16 residues. Primers used in a second PCR of roughly 7 to 12 cycles were a sample-barcoded 5' primer and a J-beta primer mix. TCRdb reprocessed the 5' RACE reads with MiXCR, giving one entry per CDR3 protein. Of about 780,000 distinct CDR3 sequences in the sample, 46% were seen once. Per-sample PBMC isolation yielded at least 6 million cells. RNA extraction gave at least 5 micrograms of total RNA per sample. Sequenced: blood. The chain links TRBV7-9 to TRBJ2-1; 9 bases align to TRBD2. This TCR derives from a man aged 80 or over in good health. CDR3 sequence reads: CASSERAGGTYSEQFF. Here the CDR3 DNA reads TGTGCCAGCAGTGAGCGAGCGGGAGGCACCTACAGTGAGCAGTTCTTC.